This paragraph reports one T cell receptor beta chain. This record comes from a study of T cell changes during pregnancy in multiple sclerosis. This CDR3 region has 14 residues. Germline V lookup: CDR1 SGHDT, CDR2 YYEEEE. Trimming left V 4 bases short and J 3 bases short, with 10 bases between. Data came from immunoSEQ multiplex PCR; TCRdb stores just in-frame clones and leaves some out. The repertoire holds under 95,000 clones, with roughly 95% as singletons. The starting material was peripheral blood, obtained in the second trimester of pregnancy. The chain is built from TRBV5-6 and TRBJ1-4; D perhaps matches TRBD1 (5 bases). This TCR came from a female donor in good health, enrolled as a control in a pregnancy study. The CDR3 protein is CASSPQGSNEKLFF. CDR3 in DNA: TGTGCCAGCAGCCCCCAGGGTTCTAATGAAAAACTGTTTTTT.